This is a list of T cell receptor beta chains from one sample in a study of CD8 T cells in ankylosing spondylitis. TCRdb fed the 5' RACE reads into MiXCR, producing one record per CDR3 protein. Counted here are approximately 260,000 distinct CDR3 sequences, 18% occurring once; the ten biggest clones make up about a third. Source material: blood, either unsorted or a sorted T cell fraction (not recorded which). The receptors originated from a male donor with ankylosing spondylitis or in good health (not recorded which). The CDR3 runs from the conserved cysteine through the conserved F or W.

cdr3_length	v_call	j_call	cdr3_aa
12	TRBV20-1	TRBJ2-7	CSAIGLAYEQYF
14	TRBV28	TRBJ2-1	CASRGTGLRNEQFF
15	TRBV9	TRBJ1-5	CASSVEGDSNQPQHF
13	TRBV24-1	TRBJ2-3	CATSDLSGYTQYF
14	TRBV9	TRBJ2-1	CASSVDVGGVQQFF
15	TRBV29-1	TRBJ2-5	CSVGGPERGWETQYF
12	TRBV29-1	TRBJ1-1	CSVGDRNTEAFF
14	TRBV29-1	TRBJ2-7	CSVEPGQGTYEQYF
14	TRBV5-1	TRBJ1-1	CASSPDRGGTEAFF
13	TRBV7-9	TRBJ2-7	CASSLSGLYEQYF
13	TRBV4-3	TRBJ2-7	CASSQDPSDEQYF
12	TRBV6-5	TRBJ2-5	CASSGAQETQYF
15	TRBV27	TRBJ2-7	CASSPSEQEDYEQYF
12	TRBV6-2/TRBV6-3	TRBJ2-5	CASYGSEETQYF
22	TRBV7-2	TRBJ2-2	CASSLPSGTGGPTIGDTGELFF
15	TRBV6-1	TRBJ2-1	CASQKQGASRDEQFF
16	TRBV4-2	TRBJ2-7	CASSPEAASGEREQYF
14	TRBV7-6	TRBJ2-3	CASSLVSTTDTQYF